This T cell receptor beta chain stems from a study of cytomegalovirus exposure and HLA in healthy donors (dated 2017 in TCRdb). A note on the overall study: An earlier analysis of some 550 of the donors reported 250 to 300 Gb of sequence data and roughly 110 million unique TCR beta sequences from about 200 million T cells. An early release covering 500 to 750 HLA-typed donors comprised approximately 290 gigabases of sequencing data and tens of millions of unique TCR sequences. Of the 300 to 500 genotyped donors, less than 85% were placed in the genetic ancestry cluster associated with self-reported Caucasian donors. The study aimed to test whether cataloging public T cell receptors could reveal signatures of past pathogen exposure. The study profiled the T cell repertoires of hundreds of subjects by immunosequencing and related them to cytomegalovirus serostatus. Along with the roughly 710-subject first cohort, a separate validation cohort of over a hundred different subjects was used. To predict cytomegalovirus infection status, the study combined high-throughput TCR immunosequencing, statistical association of individual TCRs with disease status, and machine learning. A later analysis re-analyzed previously published TCR beta repertoires from 550 to 700 donors and added high-resolution HLA genotyping to study TCR occurrence patterns. The later analysis used no new phenotypic data to find candidate immune exposures, relying instead on TCR beta sequences and their occurrence across donors. An earlier analysis of roughly 580 of the donors used high-throughput TCR beta sequencing to judge whether each TCR beta V gene segment behaved as functional or pseudogenic. Alongside the repertoire data, information on donor age, sex, ethnicity and CMV serostatus was compiled. In a later genetic analysis, genome-wide SNP genotypes for about 60% of the 666 donors were used, and that subset was treated as a discovery cohort. Every repertoire in the discovery cohort had been generated on one and the same sequencing platform. HLA typing included class I and class II loci at four-digit resolution. The number of typed donors differed by locus: 629-630 for A, B, C, DRB1 and DQB1; approximately 520 for DQA1; 606 for DPA1; and roughly 470 for DPB1. Four or five DR-DQ haplotypes were handled as single units for association and clustering, since linkage in the cohort was strong. Among around 400 genotyped donors of the cohort, an average of around 240,000 unique TCR beta nucleotide sequences were sequenced per donor, roughly 20% of them non-productive.

What the research found in general, with its limitations: In this cohort, only TCR beta chains were sequenced, and detectable features were limited by the absence of alpha or paired-chain data. Linkage disequilibrium might explain the correlated functional status among segregating V segments, but an unknown experimental factor could not be ruled out. Several of the top co-occurrence clusters appeared to be linked to parvovirus B19, influenza, CMV and Epstein-Barr virus, according to a later analysis. Sequencing depth was assumed to be roughly uniform across donors in the presence/absence analyses, though that assumption may not hold. In a later analysis, some 18,000 TCR beta sequences were associated with specific HLA alleles at a false discovery rate of 0.05. Because some donors lacked HLA typing at each locus, the association tests relied only on the typed subset. In an earlier analysis of approximately 600 of the donors, most TCR beta V segments were observed in productive rearrangements about 90% or about 30% of the time, broadly matching IMGT annotations. Most CMV-associated TCR beta chains appeared to be HLA-restricted in a later analysis, and the HLA associations seemed to be driven largely by CMV exposure. Because the 87-base-pair reads could not distinguish some IMGT-functional V segments, including TRBV6-2 and TRBV6-3, those segments were excluded. A later genetic analysis reported fewer N-insertions in productive TCRs among donors in an Asian-associated ancestry cluster than the roughly 640-donor mean. A total of fewer than 200 TCR beta chains were listed by the study as associated with cytomegalovirus. An association between a missense DCLRE1C variant and V-gene and J-gene trimming of TCR beta chains was found in a later genetic analysis and replicated in an independent cohort. A group of highly shared sequence variants was considered likely to be a technical artifact of the sequencing pipeline. In both the original and validation cohorts, the classifier was reported to diagnose cytomegalovirus status with high specificity and sensitivity. A further reported finding was that TCR beta sequences accurately predicted the HLA-A and HLA-B alleles for most subjects in the first cohort. Three of the identified cytomegalovirus-associated TCR beta chains were confirmed in vitro to be specific for cytomegalovirus antigens. The authors suggested that the approach could potentially be generalized to other disease states and immunological phenotypes. The earlier analysis of a few hundred of the donors excluded 15 to 20 rarely observed V segments, including chromosome 9 orphons, because counts were too low. In a later analysis, HLA-associated TCR beta chains were found to be more clonally expanded and to have lower generation probabilities than equally common non-associated chains. Assigning TCR associations to individual alleles was difficult when HLA alleles, especially DR and DQ, strongly co-occurred. A later analysis found that TCR association rates varied across HLA loci, with DRB1 alleles showing the most associated TCRs and HLA-C alleles the fewest. Immune exposure information for the cohort was limited to CMV serostatus. Across donors, most TCR sequences were observed very rarely, whereas some public TCRs were present in many individuals.

From V the trimming removes 6 bases and from J it removes 6 bases, while the gene matches leave 10 bases of the junction unaccounted for. Sequences MDHEN (CDR1) and SYDVKM (CDR2) are obtained from the germline V gene. From cysteine to phenylalanine, the CDR3 is 15 amino acids long. The CDR3 DNA has 45 bases and is translated from base 1. The cohort was made up of 666 healthy bone marrow donors. All cohort members were sampled while nominally healthy, although unrecorded immune exposures were likely present. The donor tested CMV seropositive, placing the donor among the 289 seropositive members of the cohort. Every donor gave a peripheral blood sample, and the peripheral blood mononuclear cells from that sample were used for TCR beta sequencing. The Qiagen DNeasy Blood Extraction Kit was used to extract genomic DNA from the blood cell samples. Turning to this clone: Its antigen target is currently unknown. Within one base of it there is no much larger clone, and no base qualities were kept.

Receptor amplification or capture employed the immunoSEQ multiplex PCR assay. A mixture of 60 forward primers for TCR Vbeta segments and 13 reverse primers for TCR Jbeta segments was used in the multiplex PCR. Amplification of the CDR3 region of rearranged TCR beta genes was performed with a multiplex PCR assay on genomic DNA. Amplified TCR beta libraries were sequenced as 87-base-pair reads on the Illumina HiSeq System. From the authors' description of their analysis: Across the 500 to 850 repertoires, a later analysis counted around 80 million unique TCR beta chains, 9.5 million to 13 million of which were shared by at least two donors. Raw reads were error-corrected and collapsed into unique sequences with a nearest-neighbor algorithm that merged closely related sequences to remove PCR and sequencing errors. V, D and J gene segments were assigned by aligning CDR3 sequences to IMGT reference sequences. For a sequence to be retained, at least a six-nucleotide match to both a V gene segment and a J gene segment was required. Rearrangements were classified as productive when the CDR3 lacked stop codons and remained in frame with V and J, and all other rearrangements were classified as non-productive. CDR3 was defined by IMGT convention, running from the second conserved V-encoded cysteine to the conserved J-encoded phenylalanine. The earlier analysis of 500 to 650 of the donors excluded any sequence lacking an unambiguous match to a single V gene segment. In an earlier analysis of 500 to 750 of the donors, V segments were called functional above 56.7% productive rearrangements and were called segregating when the between-donor standard deviation exceeded 5%. A statistical classification framework was built for diagnosing cytomegalovirus status from the catalog of TCR beta chain sequences. In a later analysis, V and J genes were assigned by comparing TCR nucleotide sequences against IMGT/GENE-DB human TR gene sequences. A later analysis assigned CDR3 sequences and most-parsimonious VDJ recombination scenarios with the TCRdist pipeline. A later analysis defined each TCR beta chain by its CDR3 amino acid sequence plus V-gene family, and excluded reads lacking a unique V-gene family. A later analysis removed 550 to 650 highly shared, low-generation-probability nucleotide sequences to deal with suspected cross-contamination and a sequencing artifact. For each public chain, a later analysis derived a clonal expansion index from normalized ranks of inferred template counts within each repertoire. In a later analysis, generation probabilities were computed with a VDJ recombination model fitted to out-of-frame rearrangements, and the resulting probabilities were checked against IGoR. In a later analysis, hypergeometric tests were used to score TCR-TCR, TCR-HLA and TCR-CMV co-occurrence, with a repertoire-size bias correction applied to TCR pairs. False discovery rates were estimated in a later analysis by permuting HLA or CMV assignments 20 times. In a later analysis, co-occurring TCRs were grouped using DBSCAN, and TCRdist sequence similarity was added for clustering within HLA-allele-positive subsets. Repertoires with fewer than 30,000 or more than 120,000 public chains were left out of co-occurrence clustering, as were about 5 repertoires with anomalous nucleotide sharing. TCRdb obtained this table from immuneACCESS and retained in-frame rearrangements with V and J assigned. These tables miss some clones; where compared with another copy, unresolved V genes account for less than half of the shortfall, and the remainder is unexplained. The DNA gave D and trimming, while V, J and clone size come from that table. This sample gives about 120,000 clones in total; 82% of them show up just once. Around 10% of the sample rests with the top ten.

The chain links TRBV28 with TRBJ1-1; TRBD1 fits 10 bases in the junction. Sequenced sample: PBMCs. The TCR comes from a male donor in good health and CMV-seropositive. DNA sequence: TGTGCCAGCAGCAAACGAACGGGACAGGGGTCTGAAGCTTTCTTT. Its translation reads: CASSKRTGQGSEAFF.